This paragraph reports one TCR beta chain. The antigen is unknown. The record originates from a study of synovial regulatory T cells in juvenile arthritis. The study's findings and limits: Blood Treg cells that were inflammation-associated showed lower TCR diversity than other blood Treg cells. CDR3 overlap with synovial Tregs was higher for iaTregs than other blood Tregs.

Donors were 10 to 12 juvenile idiopathic arthritis patients with active disease. Profiled with immunoSEQ multiplex PCR; TCRdb holds only in-frame clones, not every one. The sample table sets out over 7,500 clones. CDR3 length: 13 amino acids. No DNA is recorded. Germline V gene data show CDR1 as SEHNR and CDR2 as FQNEAQ (reference sequence). The sequence came from a donor between 2 and 35 years old with juvenile idiopathic arthritis. This chain connects TRBV7-9 to TRBJ1-5. The sequenced material came from Treg cells from blood. Documented subset: remaining (HLA-DR-negative) circulating blood Treg cells. The CDR3 region is CASSLTSNQPQHF.